These 20 T cell receptor beta chains share one sample of origin, sequenced in a study of cytomegalovirus exposure and HLA in healthy donors (TCRdb year 2017). Libraries were constructed by the immunoSEQ multiplex PCR assay. The multiplex PCR relied on a mix of 60 forward primers for TCR Vbeta segments and 13 reverse primers for TCR Jbeta segments. The table comes from immuneACCESS by way of TCRdb, which keeps in-frame sequences with V and J called. Part of the clones is missing from these tables; in studies checked, under half for an unresolved V gene and the rest for unknown reasons. This sample comprises about 98,000 clones, about three quarters of them detected only once. Over 1.1% of the sample is in the top ten clones. The sample comprised PBMCs. The source of these receptors is a man between 35 and 55 years old in good health and CMV-seronegative.

V usage is TRBV6-5 and J usage is TRBJ1-5, with D unresolved. CDR1 and CDR2 (germline): MNHEY, SVGAGI. The CDR3 length is 14 residues. V was shortened by 5 bases and J by 5 bases, with 13 bases between the two germline ends. CDR3 in DNA: TGTGCCAGCAGTCCCACTCACAGTGATCAGCCCCAGCATTTT. It encodes CASSPTHSDQPQHF.

V and J are TRBV6-1 and TRBJ1-2; 7 bases fit TRBD1. With V trimmed by 8 bases and J by 4 bases, 4 bases remained unmatched. This CDR3 region has 12 residues. Germline-derived CDR1 and CDR2 are MNHNS and SASEGT. DNA for the CDR3: TGTGCCAGCTGGGACAGCGTCTATGGCTACACCTTC. It encodes CASWDSVYGYTF.

V usage is TRBV10-3 and J usage is TRBJ2-5; D uncertain. The J call is doubtful: the DNA matches TRBJ2-7 better. There are 14 residues in the CDR3. Germline loops: CDR1 ENHRY, CDR2 SYGVKD. This CDR3 is CATLTPRLSYEQYF. DNA for the CDR3: TGTGCCACCCTGACCCCGAGACTCTCCTACGAGCAGTACTTC.

This clone was counted only a few times. The J gene is TRBJ2-7, the V gene TRBV5-1; 11 nucleotides match TRBD1. Unmatched junction bases numbered 2, after V lost 0 bases and J lost 3 bases. Germline CDR1 reads SGHRS; CDR2 reads YFSETQ. The CDR3 is made up of 15 amino acids. The CDR3 nucleotides read TGCGCCAGCAGCTTGGGGACAGGGGGCATCTACGAGCAGTACTTC. It yields the protein CASSLGTGGIYEQYF.

The chain combines TRBV6-5 with TRBJ1-4; D is unresolved. CDR3 size: 16 residues. V gave up 2 bases and J gave up 7 bases, with 17 bases separating them. Germline V gene lookup returns CDR1 MNHEY and CDR2 SVGAGI. For the CDR3, the DNA is TGTGCCAGCAGTTACGCTAGGCCACCGTTAGGTGAAAAACTGTTTTTT. Amino acid sequence: CASSYARPPLGEKLFF.

The chain is built from TRBV7-7 and TRBJ2-5; TRBD2 might be the D (6 bases). The germline V gene has CDR1 SSHAT and CDR2 FNYEAQ (reference sequence). The CDR3 length is 14 residues. Deletions cut 5 bases from V and 0 bases from J, with 10 bases between. The CDR3 reads CASSAGLNQETQYF. DNA for the CDR3: TGTGCCAGCAGCGCGGGACTCAACCAAGAGACCCAGTACTTC.

The CDR3 DNA reads TGTGCCACTTCCTACCGCTTTGGGAACACTGAAGCTTTCTTT. It yields the protein CATSYRFGNTEAFF. The gene calls are TRBV15 and TRBJ1-1, with D uncertain. In germline, CDR1 is LNHNV, CDR2 YYDKDF (reference sequence). Trimming cost V 9 bases and J 1 base, with 15 bases left between them. This CDR3 contains 14 residues.

The chain employs TRBV5-4 and TRBJ1-1; a weak D match, TRBD1 (5 bases). This CDR3 has 16 residues. In germline, CDR1 is SGHNT, CDR2 YYREEE (reference sequence). V dropped 2 bases and J dropped 3 bases, with 17 bases sitting between them. This chain's CDR3 is CASSFSGRGGDTEAFF. The CDR3, as DNA: TGTGCCAGCAGCTTCTCGGGCCGTGGAGGGGACACTGAAGCTTTCTTT.

This chain uses TRBV25-1 with TRBJ2-2, with D possibly TRBD2 on 5 matching bases. There are 13 residues in the CDR3. Trimming stripped 5 bases from V and 4 bases from J, with 8 bases between. CDR1 is MGHDK, CDR2 SYGVNS, per germline. This CDR3 is CASSPAGTGELFF. CDR3 in DNA: TGTGCCAGCAGTCCTGCGGGCACCGGGGAGCTGTTTTTT. The full variable domain, in which reference TRBV25-1 and TRBJ2-2 provide the parts outside the CDR3, is EADIYQTPRYLVIGTGKKITLECSQTMGHDKMYWYQQDPGMELHLIHYSYGVNSTEKGDLSSESTVSRIRTEHFPLTLESARPSHTSQYLCASSPAGTGELFFGEGSRLTVL.

The genes are TRBV4-1 and TRBJ2-7, with TRBD1 as a possible D gene (6 bases). This CDR3 has 14 residues. Germline V gene sequence: CDR1 MGHRA, CDR2 YSYEKL. V was cut by 4 bases and J by 2 bases, with 12 bases left in between. CDR3: CASSLQTGPYEQYF. The DNA for the CDR3 is TGCGCCAGCAGCCTTCAGACAGGCCCCTACGAGCAGTACTTC.

The V gene is TRBV11-2, the J gene TRBJ2-1; 10 bases are shared with TRBD1. The CDR3 totals 18 residues. The germline V gene has CDR1 SGHAT and CDR2 FQNNGV. J lost 1 base, V lost 5 bases, and 11 bases had no gene match. CDR3 loop: CASSQPRDRGASYNEQFF. The DNA for the CDR3 is TGTGCCAGCAGCCAACCCCGGGACAGGGGTGCGTCCTACAATGAGCAGTTCTTC.

The rearrangement joins TRBV4-1 to TRBJ1-5; D ambiguous. Per the germline V gene, CDR1 is MGHRA and CDR2 is YSYEKL. Trimming stripped 4 bases from V and 8 bases from J, with 12 bases between. The CDR3 totals 13 residues. The CDR3 protein is CASSPGGVKPQHF. The CDR3 nucleotides read TGCGCCAGCAGCCCCGGCGGGGTGAAGCCCCAGCATTTT.

This clone was seen a few times. The chain uses TRBV19 and TRBJ2-3; 7 bases match TRBD2. The CDR3 spans 15 residues. V lost 4 bases and J lost 4; bases outside the gene matches: 8. CDR1 and CDR2 from the germline V gene are LNHDA and SQIVND (reference sequence). The CDR3 DNA reads as TGTGCCAGTAGTACCGGGGGGAGCGACTCAGATACGCAGTATTTT. Protein sequence: CASSTGGSDSDTQYF.

This chain connects TRBV2 to TRBJ2-2; weak D call: TRBD1 (6 bases). In germline, CDR1 is SNHLY, CDR2 FYNNEI. The CDR3 has 15 amino acids. Trimming took off 4 bases at V and 1 base at J, with 10 bases between the two ends. Here the CDR3 DNA reads TGTGCCAGCAGTGGGGGACAAAAGAACACCGGGGAGCTGTTTTTT. Its protein is CASSGGQKNTGELFF.

The chain couples TRBV7-3 to TRBJ1-6; TRBD1 might be the D (6 bases). V was clipped by 6 bases and J by 5 bases, with 17 bases between them. CDR1 SGHTA and CDR2 FQGTGA come from the germline V gene. The CDR3 covers 16 residues. CDR3: CASSLLDRNDNSPLHF. The DNA of the CDR3 is TGTGCCAGCAGTTTACTCGACAGGAACGATAATTCACCCCTCCACTTT. The whole variable domain, filled in from reference TRBV7-3 and TRBJ1-6, reads GAGVSQTPSNKVTEKGKYVELRCDPISGHTALYWYRQSLGQGPEFLIYFQGTGAADDSGLPNDRFFAVRPEGSVSTLKIQRTERGDSAVYLCASSLLDRNDNSPLHFGNGTRLTVT.

The chain links TRBV4-3 to TRBJ2-7; the D gene is possibly TRBD1 (7 bases). The CDR3 sequence is 15 residues long. Germline CDR1 is LGHNA and CDR2 is YSLEER. V gave up 1 base and J gave up 4 bases, with 14 bases separating them. CDR3 nucleotide sequence: TGCGCCAGCAGCCAAGTCGGGGGACAGAGTTACGAGCAGTACTTC. Translation gives CASSQVGGQSYEQYF.

The V and J genes are TRBV5-4 and TRBJ1-1, with D possibly being TRBD1 (6 bases). Germline CDR1 SGHNT, CDR2 YYREEE (reference sequence). V lost 4 bases and J lost 6, with 13 bases in between. This CDR3 comprises 13 residues. This CDR3 reads CASSPRTEAEAFF. For the CDR3, the DNA is TGTGCCAGCAGCCCGAGGACAGAAGCTGAAGCTTTCTTT.

CDR3: CASSLRRLAEASDTQYF. CDR3 bases: TGTGCCAGCAGCTTACGTCGGCTAGCGGAGGCTTCAGATACGCAGTATTTT. The V call is TRBV7-8, the J call TRBJ2-3; TRBD2 matches at 7 bases. The junction had 12 bases not matched to a gene; V was cut back by 2 bases and J by 4 bases. Germline CDR1 SGHVS, CDR2 FQNEAQ. This CDR3 is built from 17 residues.

This clone was counted a single time. The chain joins TRBV27 to TRBJ1-6; D not resolved. Germline CDR1 MNHEY, CDR2 SMNVEV (reference sequence). V lost 3 bases and J lost 0, with 18 bases in between. CDR3 length equals 19 residues. The CDR3 sequence is CASSFFDPGRSSYNSPLHF. DNA for the CDR3: TGTGCCAGCAGTTTTTTTGACCCGGGTAGGAGCTCCTATAATTCACCCCTCCACTTT.

The chain combines TRBV5-1 with TRBJ2-7; possible D gene TRBD1, 5 bases. Germline lookup yields CDR1 SGHRS and CDR2 YFSETQ. The ends were cut back, 0 bases at V and 5 bases at J, with 9 bases in the middle. This CDR3 comprises 13 residues. CDR3 residues: CASSLGTRNEQYF. CDR3 DNA sequence: TGCGCCAGCAGCTTGGGGACACGGAACGAGCAGTACTTC.